This T cell receptor beta chain stems from a study of blood T cells in healthy people across ages. Study as a whole: The template switching approach captured approximately one barcoded beta molecule for every two T cells. Study findings and constraints: Donor CMV status was unknown, possibly confounding expanded clonotype changes.

Whenever a sample was processed, at least 6 million PBMCs were isolated. Sample-barcoded 5' priming and a J-beta primer mix drove a second PCR of about 7 to 12 cycles. A tag from a template-switch adaptor with 12 random nucleotides marked each cDNA molecule. MiXCR, applied by TCRdb to the 5' RACE reads, yields one record per CDR3 protein. The sample yields around 1,500,000 distinct CDR3 sequences, over 25% seen once. The CDR3 length is 15 residues. Trimming shortened V by 3 bases and J by 9 bases, and 19 bases separated the two germline ends. Per the germline V gene, CDR1 is SGHRS and CDR2 is YFSETQ. This clonotype turned up a few times. Its cognate antigen is unknown.

This clonotype was sampled from a woman in her twenties or thirties in good health. Sequencing was carried out using blood. This sequence joins TRBV5-1 and TRBJ2-1; weak D call: TRBD1 (6 bases). CDR3 nucleotide sequence: TGCGCCAGCAGCTGGGTGATCAGGGGATCGGGTGAGCAGTTCTTC. It specifies CASSWVIRGSGEQFF.